In this sample, the clone carrying this T cell receptor beta chain turned up many times. The data were obtained in a study of blood T cells in healthy people across ages. Trimming left V 0 bases short and J 15 bases short, with 21 bases between. This CDR3 is 14 amino acids long. Germline CDR1 DFQATT, CDR2 SNEGSKA (reference sequence). Healthy Russian Caucasian donors spanned ages about 6 to 100 years. Alongside a J-beta primer mix, a sample-barcoded 5' primer served in a second PCR lasting about 6 to 11 cycles. Through a template-switch adaptor with 12 random nucleotides, each cDNA molecule received a tag. MiXCR was run by TCRdb on the 5' RACE reads, yielding one entry per CDR3 protein. The sample lists about 930,000 distinct CDR3 sequences, approximately 32% occurring once. The same specimen was also included in a second study, on T cells of mothers and their children. That investigation notes: Using 1.5 ug per 15 ul, all extracted RNA underwent cDNA synthesis. Relative to unrelated pairs, biologically related mother-child dyads exhibited marginally greater, non-significant overlap.

The rearrangement joins TRBV20-1 to TRBJ2-1; D is possibly TRBD1 or TRBD2 (5 bases each). The sequenced sample was blood. The origin of this receptor is a woman aged 40 to 50 in good health. CDR3 sequence (DNA): TGCAGTGCTAGAGATCTAGGAGAGGGACCAAACGCGTTCTTC. This codes for CSARDLGEGPNAFF.